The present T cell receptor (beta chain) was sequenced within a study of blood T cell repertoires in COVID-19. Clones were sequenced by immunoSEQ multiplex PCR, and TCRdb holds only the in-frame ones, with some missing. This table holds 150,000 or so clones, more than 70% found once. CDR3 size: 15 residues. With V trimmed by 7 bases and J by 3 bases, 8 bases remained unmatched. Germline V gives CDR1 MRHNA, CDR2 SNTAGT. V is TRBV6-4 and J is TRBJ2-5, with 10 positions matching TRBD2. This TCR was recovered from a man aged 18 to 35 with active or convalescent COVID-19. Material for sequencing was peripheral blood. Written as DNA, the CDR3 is TGTGCCAGCACCCCAGGGAGCGGGAGGGAAGAGACCCAGTACTTC. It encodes CASTPGSGREETQYF.